This T cell receptor beta chain derives from a study of blood T cell repertoires in COVID-19. V gave up 6 bases and J gave up 3 bases, with 12 bases separating them. The CDR3 has 12 residues. CDR1 is SQVTM and CDR2 is ANQGSEA in the germline V gene. Sequencing used immunoSEQ multiplex PCR; TCRdb keeps in-frame clones, though not all of them. This sample has fewer than 200,000 clones; 65% to 80% occur once, and the top ten carry 15% to 20%. Sequencing input: PBMCs or T cells enriched from blood (not recorded which). The origin of this receptor is a woman in her 70s in a cohort exposed to, infected with or recovered from COVID-19 (not recorded which). The rearrangement joins TRBV29-1 to TRBJ2-7; no firm D call. In DNA, the CDR3 is TGCAGCGTAGGAGACGGAATCTACGAGCAGTACTTC. Its translation: CSVGDGIYEQYF.